This T cell receptor (beta chain) was sequenced in a study of T-cell memory formation after mild COVID-19. As for the study in general: Most TCR clusters belonged to a single donor.

Study-level results: Clones that shrank (day 15 to 85) were balanced CD4/CD8, whereas later expanders leaned CD4+.

The CDR3 spans 15 residues. Germline loops: CDR1 DFQATT, CDR2 SNEGSKA (reference sequence). V was shortened by 6 bases and J by 6 bases, with 21 bases between the two germline ends. Concerning this clonotype: Its antigen is still unknown.

TCRdb itself ran the 5' RACE reads through MiXCR, one entry per CDR3 protein. In the table there are more than 150,000 distinct CDR3 sequences, around 10% of which are singletons. The chain combines TRBV20-1 with TRBJ1-5; D is unclear. The receptor's source is a man aged 18 to 30 who had mild COVID-19 (a few samples of this study predate the infection). Cell type and time point are not known. Material: PBMCs or a T cell subset sorted from them (not recorded which). The CDR3 loop is CSASSVAGGGQPQHF. The CDR3 DNA is TGCAGTGCCTCCAGTGTGGCAGGAGGAGGTCAGCCCCAGCATTTT.